This T cell receptor (beta chain) was profiled in a study of early T cells in non-severe SARS-CoV-2 infection. Study-wide background: Chains from this unsorted whole-blood bulk RNA could not be paired. Findings and caveats of the study: CD4 and private specificities were missed by VDJdb matching, which favored anti-spike CD8 responses.

This clonotype showed up many times. Its cognate antigen is unknown. cDNA molecules, individually, were tagged with unique molecular identifiers. From the 5' RACE reads, TCRdb called clonotypes with MiXCR, one entry per CDR3 protein. The sample contains under 35,000 distinct CDR3 sequences, around 4.4% of which appear only once. V gave up 3 bases and J gave up 2 bases, with 13 bases separating them. Germline assignment: CDR1 SQVTM and CDR2 ANQGSEA. The CDR3 is 14 amino acids. The genes are TRBV29-1 and TRBJ1-2; D not certain. The clonotype was recovered from an adult who was a healthcare worker with PCR-confirmed SARS-CoV-2 infection or an uninfected control (not recorded which). Specimen: whole blood. For the CDR3, the DNA is TGCAGCGTTGAGCCCACGGACTGGAACTATGGCTACACCTTC. It is translated as CSVEPTDWNYGYTF.